The entry below describes one T cell receptor beta chain. Its antigen is currently unknown. This entry belongs to a study of coeliac disease. Study-level information: The study queried TRBV7-2 bias without high-resolution HLA data.

Losses at the gene ends were 1 base for V and 8 bases for J; bases not matched to a gene: 8. The CDR3 totals 15 residues. Looked up from germline, CDR1 is SGDLS and CDR2 is YYNGEE. Study observations and caveats: Control samples showed higher TRB and TRG clonality than intraepithelial and lamina propria samples in active celiac disease. Unbiased detection of gliadin-specific T cells was judged not feasible with this approach.

Here immunoSEQ multiplex PCR was the method, and the copy in TCRdb shows in-frame clones only, minus some. The data contain a few thousand clones, 61% of them singletons. V and J are TRBV9 and TRBJ2-1; 8 positions match TRBD2. This TCR came from a man between 70 and 80 years old with active celiac disease. The sequencing input was intraepithelial lymphocytes from the gut. CDR3 coding DNA: TGTGCCAGCAGCGTACTAGTGGGGACTAGTGATGAGCAGTTCTTC. This gives the protein CASSVLVGTSDEQFF.